The rows below give T cell receptor beta chains drawn from one sample of a study of cytomegalovirus exposure and HLA in healthy donors. Clones were sequenced by immunoSEQ multiplex PCR, and TCRdb holds only the in-frame ones, with some missing. The sample holds about 95,000 clones, around 70% seen once. Sequencing input: PBMCs. These receptors all come from a woman aged 45-60 years in good health and CMV-seropositive. The CDR3 runs from the conserved cysteine through the conserved F or W.

length,V,CDR3
18,TRBV5-1,CASSSTSGRSLKPYEQYF
11,TRBV2,CASTLGGEQFF
16,TRBV6-6,CASSRSGTGWSETQYF
16,TRBV2,CASSESVGGETDTQYF
17,TRBV5-4,CASSLLAGRSGANVLTF
15,TRBV27,CASSLAGTRSHEQFF
13,TRBV6-4,CASRGGLTDTQYF
11,TRBV20-1,CSAQEGNEQYF
16,TRBV4-1,CASSQDWGRSNQPQHF
14,TRBV6-6,CASSYSGQDYGYTF
17,TRBV5-1,CASSSSTSGPSSYEQYF
15,TRBV19,CASRLAGAPGETQYF
13,TRBV19,CASSTGWENIQYF
15,TRBV11-2,CASSLRSGGWTEAFF
12,TRBV29-1,CSVTGTDYGYTF
17,TRBV2,CASSGDAGGPNLDTQYF
17,TRBV18,CASSPKQVGTGFGEQHF
11,TRBV9,CASSGGRGAFF
13,TRBV19,CASSMSRFDEQFF
17,TRBV5-1,CASSLGTSGSRTYEQYF
13,TRBV7-3,CASSLAVLDEQFF
14,TRBV4-2,CASSQGLAGDEQFF
14,TRBV28,CASSRRQPNEKLFF
15,TRBV6-6,CASSYVADSNQPQHF